This T cell receptor (beta chain) is from a study of PD-1 and CTLA-4 blockade in melanoma. There are 17 residues in the CDR3. J was trimmed by 1 base and V by 2 bases; bases with no gene match: 6. The germline gives CDR1 SGHNT, CDR2 YYREEE (reference sequence). Data came from immunoSEQ multiplex PCR; TCRdb stores just in-frame clones and leaves some out. This table has roughly 30,000 clones, 85% to 90% appearing once. This TCR came from a human donor with melanoma. This chain joins TRBV5-4 and TRBJ1-1, with 12 bases identical to TRBD1. Source: CD8+ T cells from peripheral blood, taken before anti-PD-1 treatment. CDR3 sequence (DNA): TGTGCCAGCAGCTTCTTGGGACAGGGGGCGTGGAACACTGAAGCTTTCTTT. It is translated as CASSFLGQGAWNTEAFF.